This T cell receptor beta chain derives from a study of shared clonotypes between healthy human individuals. Regarding the study as a whole: Clonotypes shared by all four sorted-subset donors had higher generation probabilities than non-shared clonotypes.

To note about this clone: Its antigen is currently unknown.

Method: immunoSEQ multiplex PCR; TCRdb's copy keeps in-frame clones and lacks some. The data hold 1,400,000 or so clones, with 98% observed a single time. Sequencing was done on a sample of naive CD4+ T cells sorted from blood. Regarding subset: CD45RA+ positively selected. The TCR originated in a man aged 25-45 years in good health.

The CDR3 sequence is CASSAGQVANTIYF. The CDR3 DNA reads TGTGCCAGCAGCGCGGGACAGGTTGCAAACACCATATATTTT. The V gene is TRBV5-4, the J gene TRBJ1-3, with 8 bases aligning to TRBD1. The CDR3 is 14 residues long. CDR1 SGHNT and CDR2 YYREEE come from the germline V gene (reference sequence). J gave up 6 bases and V 4 bases, and 6 bases lay outside the gene matches.